Only one count was recorded for the clone carrying this TCR beta chain. As yet, its antigen is unknown. The entry originates in a study of cytomegalovirus exposure and HLA in healthy donors. Turning to the study itself: Previous work identified 95 million to 140 million unique TCR beta sequences from around 180 million T cells.

Findings and limits, study-wide: The authors later found HLA-associated TCR beta chains more clonally expanded than equally common others.

The CDR3 loop spans 15 amino acids. Trimming took 1 base from V and 5 from J; bases not matched to a gene: 4. Germline assignment: CDR1 MDHEN and CDR2 SYDVKM. 13 Jbeta primers and 60 Vbeta primers were used for the PCR. Clones were sequenced by immunoSEQ multiplex PCR, and TCRdb holds only the in-frame ones, with some missing. The repertoire consists of 140,000 or so clones, with 80% occurring once and the leading ten covering under 3%. The chain couples TRBV28 to TRBJ2-3, with 9 bases lining up with TRBD1. The receptor was derived from a woman in her 30s in good health and CMV-seronegative. The material sequenced was PBMCs. CDR3 loop: CASSLYRGREDTQYF. CDR3 in DNA: TGTGCCAGCAGTTTATACAGGGGGCGGGAAGATACGCAGTATTTT.